This T cell receptor beta chain was sequenced for a study of CD4 T cells in relation to SARS-CoV-2 and coronaviruses. Overall study: PBMCs were cultured with antigen for roughly 11 days before TCR beta sequencing. The HLA restriction of the shared crossreactive spike epitopes was mapped.

Clones were sequenced by immunoSEQ multiplex PCR, and TCRdb holds only the in-frame ones, with some missing. The top ten clones hold about 16% of a sample with about 22,000 clones, roughly 80% of them seen once. The unexposed donors gave CD4+ T cells in about 2011-2019, prior to COVID-19. Isolation of CD4+ T cells took place after approximately 11 days in culture. Cultures received half-medium IL-2 refreshes on days 3 and 7. A note on this clone: The antigen remains unidentified.

V shed 8 bases and J shed 5 bases, with 21 bases lying between them. There are 15 residues in the CDR3. The germline CDR1 and CDR2 sequences are MDHEN and SYDVKM. Sequenced input: CD4+ T cells from PBMCs, cultured in vitro. The origin of this receptor is a human donor in good health. The V and J genes are TRBV28 and TRBJ1-2; a weak D match, TRBD1 (5 bases). The CDR3 DNA reads as TGTGCCAGCCAGGGCCCCCTAGGGAAAGAGTATGGCTACACCTTC. Its translation: CASQGPLGKEYGYTF.